The T cell receptor (beta chain) described here comes from a study of blood T cells in healthy people across ages. Study-wide results and limits: The study found more naive CD4+ cells and higher diversity in long-lived than aged donors. Age showed a roughly linear inverse relationship with TCR beta diversity per million T cells. Diversity figures derived from one million T cells were judged to underestimate the true value.

The authors ran a second PCR of 7 to 11 cycles using a sample-barcoded 5' primer and a J-beta primer mix. From the 5' RACE reads, TCRdb called clonotypes with MiXCR, one entry per CDR3 protein. Of 790,000 or so distinct CDR3 sequences in the sample, more than 35% were seen once. This clonotype was observed many times. Antigen specificity is unknown. Peripheral blood samples of roughly 9.9 milliliters were drawn from each donor. The CDR3 extends over 13 amino acids. V was trimmed by 4 bases and J by 1 base, leaving 7 bases between them. The V gene is TRBV12-3 or TRBV12-4, the J gene TRBJ1-1, with D possibly matching TRBD1 (5 bases). The sequenced sample consisted of blood. The clonotype was recovered from an elderly man in good health. The CDR3 DNA reads TGTGCCAGCAGTTCGACAGCGAACACTGAAGCTTTCTTT. Translating gives CASSSTANTEAFF.